What follows are 10 T cell receptor beta chains derived from one specimen sequenced in a study of cytomegalovirus exposure and HLA in healthy donors. The PCR used 60 Vbeta and 13 Jbeta primers. Assay used: immunoSEQ multiplex PCR; TCRdb lists only in-frame clones, some missing. The sample has about 160,000 clones; more than 75% are singletons. The sample consisted of PBMCs. These receptors originate from a man between 18 and 35 years old in good health and CMV-seropositive.

The chain is built from TRBV5-5 and TRBJ1-4; a weak D match, TRBD1 (5 bases). The CDR3 contains 16 residues. V was cut by 1 base and J by 6 bases, with 16 bases left in between. Germline V gene data show CDR1 as SGHKS and CDR2 as YYEKEE (reference sequence). CDR3 DNA: TGTGCCAGCAGCTTGAGGGGTTGGACCGAGGATGAAAAACTGTTTTTT. It yields the protein CASSLRGWTEDEKLFF.

The chain recombines TRBV6-5 with TRBJ2-7; TRBD1 matches 9 bases. V was clipped by 4 bases and J by 2 bases; unmatched bases: 9. Per germline, CDR1 MNHEY and CDR2 SVGAGI. CDR3 length: 16 residues. This CDR3 is CASSSIAGTGTYEQYF. DNA of the CDR3: TGTGCCAGCAGTTCCATTGCCGGGACAGGGACCTACGAGCAGTACTTC.

The V call is TRBV7-8, the J call TRBJ2-2, with a tentative D call TRBD1 (6 bases). This CDR3 has 15 residues. V lost 6 bases to trimming and J lost 0 bases, with 11 bases between them. CDR1 is SGHVS and CDR2 is FQNEAQ in the germline V gene. CDR3 in DNA: TGTGCCAGCAGAGAGGGACACCCGAACACCGGGGAGCTGTTTTTT. Its translation is CASREGHPNTGELFF.

The V gene is TRBV6-4, the J gene TRBJ2-7; TRBD1 agrees at 9 bases. This CDR3 has 13 amino acids. Germline assignment: CDR1 MRHNA and CDR2 SNTAGT. Unmatched junction bases numbered 4, after V lost 4 bases and J lost 6 bases. CDR3 in DNA: TGTGCCAGCAGTGCCCAGACAGGGGGCGAGCAGTACTTC. This translates into CASSAQTGGEQYF.

This clone was observed a handful of times. The V and J genes are TRBV6-6 and TRBJ1-1; D unresolved. With 6 bases removed from V and 5 bases from J, the gap between germline ends came to 10 bases. Germline CDR1 is MNHNY and CDR2 is SVGAGI (reference sequence). The CDR3 consists of 12 residues. The CDR3 sequence is CASRDPGTEAFF. CDR3 nucleotide sequence: TGTGCCAGCAGAGATCCGGGGACTGAAGCTTTCTTT.

This sequence joins TRBV18 and TRBJ2-5, with D possibly being TRBD1 (5 bases). CDR3 length: 14 residues. V shed 3 bases and J shed 7 bases, with 15 bases lying between them. CDR1 is KGHSH, CDR2 LQKENI, per germline. The CDR3 DNA reads as TGTGCCAGCTCACCGGTGGGGCCCACCGGGACCCAGTACTTC. Translating it yields CASSPVGPTGTQYF.

This clone has just one count. This sequence joins TRBV19 and TRBJ1-3; D remains unclear. With 3 bases removed from V and 2 bases from J, the gap between germline ends came to 14 bases. The length of the CDR3 is 16 residues. Germline CDR1 is LNHDA and CDR2 is SQIVND (reference sequence). CDR3 nucleotide sequence: TGTGCCAGTAGTATGACCGGGGTAGGCGCTGGAAACACCATATATTTT. Translated, it gives CASSMTGVGAGNTIYF.

In its sample, this clone was seen once. The CDR3: CATSPGTVSPMNTEAFF. The CDR3 region has the DNA TGTGCCACCAGCCCAGGGACAGTATCCCCCATGAACACTGAAGCTTTCTTT. The chain is built from TRBV15 and TRBJ1-1, with TRBD1 matching 7 bases. Germline trimming cut 5 bases from V and 0 bases from J; bases unmatched to any gene: 12. This CDR3 spans 17 amino acids. In germline, CDR1 is LNHNV, CDR2 YYDKDF (reference sequence).

The genes are TRBV7-2 and TRBJ2-7; TRBD1 aligns across 7 bases. Germline assignment: CDR1 SGHTA and CDR2 FQGNSA. CDR3 size: 12 residues. Germline trimming cut 9 bases from V and 3 bases from J; bases unmatched to any gene: 5. The CDR3 DNA reads as TGTGCCAGTGGACAGGCAAACTACGAGCAGTACTTC. As protein: CASGQANYEQYF. Supplemented by reference TRBV7-2 and TRBJ2-7, the full variable domain reads GAGVSQSPSNKVTEKGKDVELRCDPISGHTALYWYRQSLGQGLEFLIYFQGNSAPDKSGLPSDRFSAERTGGSVSTLTIQRTQQEDSAVYLCASGQANYEQYFGPGTRLTVT.

The chain couples TRBV7-8 to TRBJ1-2; 7 bases map to TRBD1. The trim removed 5 bases at V and 0 bases at J, leaving 15 bases unmatched. The CDR3 loop spans 18 amino acids. Germline CDR1 SGHVS, CDR2 FQNEAQ. The CDR3 reads CASSLYIWTGETNYGYTF. The CDR3 region has the DNA TGTGCCAGCAGCCTCTACATTTGGACAGGAGAAACTAACTATGGCTACACCTTC.